Below, 8 T cell receptor beta chains from the same sample are listed, as sequenced in a study of cytomegalovirus exposure and HLA in healthy donors. The PCR ran on 60 Vbeta and 13 Jbeta primers. The repertoire was sequenced with immunoSEQ multiplex PCR; TCRdb's copy has only in-frame clones and lacks some. In the table there are 90,000 to 110,000 clones, approximately 76% of which are singletons. The sequencing sample was made of PBMCs. These receptors were obtained from a woman aged 45-59 years in good health and CMV-seropositive.

The rearrangement uses TRBV29-1 and TRBJ2-5, with D perhaps matching TRBD2 (6 bases). The CDR3 runs to 11 residues. Trimming left V 5 bases short and J 4 bases short, with 8 bases between. Germline lookup yields CDR1 SQVTM and CDR2 ANQGSEA. CDR3 DNA: TGCAGCGTTTGGGGGGTAGAGACCCAGTACTTC. It codes for CSVWGVETQYF.

V is TRBV6-1 and J is TRBJ2-5, with 9 bases identical to TRBD2. Near its end, the DNA agrees better with TRBJ2-7, so the J call may be wrong. From germline, CDR1 is MNHNS and CDR2 SASEGT. The CDR3 has 14 amino acids. CDR3 in DNA: TGTGCCAGCAGTGAAACCGGGACTAGCCGCGAGCAGTACTTC. Amino acid sequence: CASSETGTSREQYF.

The chain uses TRBV5-6 and TRBJ1-1; D not resolved. The CDR3 is 13 residues long. Trimming cost V 4 bases and J 5 bases, with 12 bases left between them. The germline CDR1 and CDR2 sequences are SGHDT and YYEEEE. For the CDR3, the DNA is TGTGCCAGCAGCGACACACGAACGACTGAAGCTTTCTTT. Translated: CASSDTRTTEAFF. Filled out from reference TRBV5-6 and TRBJ1-1, the complete variable domain reads DAGVTQSPTHLIKTRGQQVTLRCSPKSGHDTVSWYQQALGQGPQFIFQYYEEEERQRGNFPDRFSGHQFPNYSSELNVNALLLGDSALYLCASSDTRTTEAFFGQGTRLTVV.

The J gene is TRBJ1-2, the V gene TRBV7-9, with 7 positions matching TRBD1. With 7 bases clipped from V and 4 bases from J, the junction kept 6 bases outside the gene matches. The CDR3 runs 13 residues. CDR1 is SEHNR and CDR2 is FQNEAQ in the germline V gene (reference sequence). The CDR3 coding sequence is TGTGCCAGCACCACCACAGGGGCCTATGGCTACACCTTC. Translation: CASTTTGAYGYTF.

V usage is TRBV15 and J usage is TRBJ2-5; 7 bases line up with TRBD2. This CDR3 has 14 amino acids. Trimming removed 5 bases from V and 1 base from J; junction bases left unmatched: 4. Germline CDR1 and CDR2: LNHNV and YYDKDF (reference sequence). The CDR3: CATSSGRGQETQYF. The DNA of the CDR3 is TGTGCCACCAGCTCAGGGAGGGGCCAAGAGACCCAGTACTTC.

V usage is TRBV6-6 and J usage is TRBJ1-5; D remains unclear. The CDR3 length is 16 residues. The ends were cut back, 0 bases at V and 3 bases at J, with 12 bases in the middle. Per germline, CDR1 MNHNY and CDR2 SVGAGI (reference sequence). The CDR3 protein is CASSYSSAGFNQPQHF. DNA for the CDR3: TGTGCCAGCAGTTACTCTTCGGCGGGTTTCAATCAGCCCCAGCATTTT.

In its sample, this clone was seen once. V usage is TRBV29-1 and J usage is TRBJ2-5; a weak D match, TRBD1 (5 bases). Germline lookup yields CDR1 SQVTM and CDR2 ANQGSEA. CDR3 size: 13 residues. Trimming took 4 bases from V and 5 from J, leaving 14 bases between them. The CDR3 DNA is TGCAGCGTTGTAGTTGGGGCTTGGGAGACCCAGTACTTC. As protein: CSVVVGAWETQYF.

The J gene is TRBJ2-7, the V gene TRBV11-2; 10 nucleotides align to TRBD1. CDR3 length equals 17 residues. V lost 0 bases and J lost 5; bases outside the gene matches: 10. The germline V gene has CDR1 SGHAT and CDR2 FQNNGV. The DNA for the CDR3 is TGTGCCAGCAGCTTAGATGCTAGGGGGACAGGGGAAGACGAGCAGTACTTC. This codes for CASSLDARGTGEDEQYF.